The present TCR beta chain was sequenced within a study of T cells in women clearing cervical HPV infection. Broader study findings: CIN3+ cases had significantly higher TCR richness than controls; evenness did not differ. Combining TCR richness with V gene abundances gave 0.65 to 0.85 AUC.

Produced via immunoSEQ multiplex PCR; TCRdb's table is partial and in-frame only. In all, the sample yields fewer than 30,000 clones. For this clone: Its cognate antigen is unknown.

This clonotype was obtained from a woman aged 18 to 75 with a cervical HPV16 infection that either progressed to CIN3+ or cleared (not recorded which). Sample: blood buffy coat.

The CDR3 here is CASSLSTKTMQETQYF. The sequenced CDR3 bases are TGTGCCAGCAGCCTTAGTACCAAGACTATGCAAGAGACC. The V call is TRBV13, the J call TRBJ2-5, with a possible D match to TRBD2 (5 bases). Read sequence stops 3 residues before the CDR3 end, and the germline J gene provides the missing end. Germline CDR1 PRHDT, CDR2 FYEKMQ (reference sequence). The CDR3 spans 16 residues. V was pared by 5 bases and J by 2 bases, with 18 bases between.